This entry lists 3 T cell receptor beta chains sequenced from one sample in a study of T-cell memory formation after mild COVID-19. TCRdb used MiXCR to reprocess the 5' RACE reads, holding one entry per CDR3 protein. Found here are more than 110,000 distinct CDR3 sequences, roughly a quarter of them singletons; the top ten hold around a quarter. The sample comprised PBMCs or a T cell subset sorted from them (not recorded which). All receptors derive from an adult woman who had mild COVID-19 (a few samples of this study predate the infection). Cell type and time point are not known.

The CDR3 DNA is TGTGCCAGCACCCCCCGGGACAGGTTATACAATGAGCAGTTCTTC. Translation: CASTPRDRLYNEQFF. This chain connects TRBV7-9 to TRBJ2-1; 8 bases align to TRBD1. Trimming took 7 bases from V and 4 from J; bases not matched to a gene: 9. The CDR3 runs to 15 residues. Germline loops: CDR1 SEHNR, CDR2 FQNEAQ (reference sequence).

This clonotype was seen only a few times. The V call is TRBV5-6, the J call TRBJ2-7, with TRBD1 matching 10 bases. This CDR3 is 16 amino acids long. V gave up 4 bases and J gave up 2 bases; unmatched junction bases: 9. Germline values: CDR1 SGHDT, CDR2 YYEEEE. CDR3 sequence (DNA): TGTGCCAGCAGCAGTCCCGGGACAGGGGAGGCCTACGAGCAGTACTTC. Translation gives CASSSPGTGEAYEQYF.

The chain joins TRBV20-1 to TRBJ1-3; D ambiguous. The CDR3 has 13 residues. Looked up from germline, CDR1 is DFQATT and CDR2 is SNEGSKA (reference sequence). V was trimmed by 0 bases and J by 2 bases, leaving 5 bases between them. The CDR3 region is CSARDLTGNTIYF. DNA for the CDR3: TGCAGTGCTAGAGACCTGACTGGAAACACCATATATTTT.